This T cell receptor (beta chain) was sequenced in a study of T cells after posttransplantation cyclophosphamide. Study results and caveats: Donor-recipient repertoire similarity was low at 1-2 months, rising over year one.

The data were produced by immunoSEQ multiplex PCR, yet TCRdb's version contains in-frame clones alone and is incomplete. This repertoire holds 20,000 to 30,000 clones, and none appear only once. In its sample, this clone was seen many times. What it binds is not known. This CDR3 is built from 16 residues. Germline V gene lookup returns CDR1 SGHDT and CDR2 YYEEEE. V was cut by 1 base and J by 3 bases, with 17 bases left in between. Material: PBMCs. This chain joins TRBV5-6 and TRBJ2-7, with a tentative D call TRBD2 (5 bases). The clonotype was recovered from a man aged 45-65 years in good health, CMV-negative, and a related stem cell transplant donor. The chain's CDR3 is CASSLSRGYGLYEQYF. For the CDR3, the DNA is TGTGCCAGCAGCTTGTCTCGCGGATACGGACTCTACGAGCAGTACTTC.